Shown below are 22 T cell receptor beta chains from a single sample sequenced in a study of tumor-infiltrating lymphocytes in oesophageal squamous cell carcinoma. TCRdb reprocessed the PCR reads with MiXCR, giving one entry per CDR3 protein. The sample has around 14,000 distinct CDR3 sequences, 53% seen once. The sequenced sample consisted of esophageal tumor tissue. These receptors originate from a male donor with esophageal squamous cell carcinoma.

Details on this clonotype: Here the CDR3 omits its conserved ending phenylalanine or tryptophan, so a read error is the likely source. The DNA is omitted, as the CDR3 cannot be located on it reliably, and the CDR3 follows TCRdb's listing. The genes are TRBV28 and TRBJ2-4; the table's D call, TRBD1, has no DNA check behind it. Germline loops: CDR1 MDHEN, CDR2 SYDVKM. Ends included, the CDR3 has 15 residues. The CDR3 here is CASSLSGTYEQYFGA.

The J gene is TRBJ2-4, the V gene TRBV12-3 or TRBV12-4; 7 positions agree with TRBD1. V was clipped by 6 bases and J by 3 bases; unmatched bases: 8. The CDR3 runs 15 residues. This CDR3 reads CASSADRVVKNIQYF. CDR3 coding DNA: TGTGCCAGCAGCGCTGACAGGGTCGTCAAAAACATTCAGTACTTC.

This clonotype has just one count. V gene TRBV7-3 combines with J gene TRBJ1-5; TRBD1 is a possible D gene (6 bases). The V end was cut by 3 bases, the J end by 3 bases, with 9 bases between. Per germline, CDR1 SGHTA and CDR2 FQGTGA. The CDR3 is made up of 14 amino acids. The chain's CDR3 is CASSFGQTNQPQHF. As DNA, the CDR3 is TGTGCCAGCAGCTTCGGACAGACCAATCAGCCCCAGCATTTT.

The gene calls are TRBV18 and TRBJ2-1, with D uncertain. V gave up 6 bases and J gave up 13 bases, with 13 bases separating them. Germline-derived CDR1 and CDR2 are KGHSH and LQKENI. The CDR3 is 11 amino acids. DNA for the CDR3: TGTGCCAGCTCGCTCCAAGAGACCCAGTTCTTC. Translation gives CASSLQETQFF.

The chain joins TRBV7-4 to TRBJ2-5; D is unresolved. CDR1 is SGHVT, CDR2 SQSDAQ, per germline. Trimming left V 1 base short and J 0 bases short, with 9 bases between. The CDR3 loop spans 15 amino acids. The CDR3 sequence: CASSLVLGYQETQYF. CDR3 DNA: TGTGCCAGCAGCTTAGTTTTGGGGTACCAAGAGACCCAGTACTTC. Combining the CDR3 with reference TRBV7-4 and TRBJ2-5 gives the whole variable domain GAGVSQSPRYKVAKRGRDVALRCDSISGHVTLYWYRQTLGQGSEVLTYSQSDAQRDKSGRPSGRFSAERPERSVSTLKIQRTEQGDSAVYLCASSLVLGYQETQYFGPGTRLLVL.

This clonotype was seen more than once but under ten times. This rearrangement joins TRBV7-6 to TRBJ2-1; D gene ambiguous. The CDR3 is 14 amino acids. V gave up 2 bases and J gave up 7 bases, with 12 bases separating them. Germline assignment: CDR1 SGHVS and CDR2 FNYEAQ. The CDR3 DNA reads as TGTGCCAGCAGCTTACTCGGAGATTCGAATGAGCAGTTCTTC. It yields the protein CASSLLGDSNEQFF.

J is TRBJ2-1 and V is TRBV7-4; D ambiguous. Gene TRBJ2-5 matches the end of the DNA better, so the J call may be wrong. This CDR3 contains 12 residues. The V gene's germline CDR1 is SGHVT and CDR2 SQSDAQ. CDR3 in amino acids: CASSLEWETQYF. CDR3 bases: TGTGCCAGCAGCTTAGAGTGGGAGACCCAGTACTTC.

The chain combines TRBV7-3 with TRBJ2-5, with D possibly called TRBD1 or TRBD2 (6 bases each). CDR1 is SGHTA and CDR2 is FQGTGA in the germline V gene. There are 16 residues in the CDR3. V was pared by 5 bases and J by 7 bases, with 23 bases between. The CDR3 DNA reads TGTGCCAGCAGCCCTCTAGGGGGGAGTGCGGAGGGGACCCAGTACTTC. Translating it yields CASSPLGGSAEGTQYF.

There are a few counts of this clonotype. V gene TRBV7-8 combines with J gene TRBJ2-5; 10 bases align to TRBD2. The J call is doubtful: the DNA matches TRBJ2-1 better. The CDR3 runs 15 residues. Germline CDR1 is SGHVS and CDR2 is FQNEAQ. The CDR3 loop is CASSSLAGVTNEQFF. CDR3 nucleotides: TGTGCCAGCAGCTCCCTAGCGGGAGTAACCAATGAGCAGTTCTTC.

The CDR3 sequence: CASSFGPLDEQYF. CDR3 bases: TGTGCCAGCAGCTTCGGACCACTAGACGAGCAGTACTTC. The genes are TRBV11-2 and TRBJ2-5, with D perhaps matching TRBD2 (5 bases). The end of the DNA aligns better with TRBJ2-7, so the J call may be wrong. This CDR3 is built from 13 residues. Germline V gives CDR1 SGHAT, CDR2 FQNNGV.

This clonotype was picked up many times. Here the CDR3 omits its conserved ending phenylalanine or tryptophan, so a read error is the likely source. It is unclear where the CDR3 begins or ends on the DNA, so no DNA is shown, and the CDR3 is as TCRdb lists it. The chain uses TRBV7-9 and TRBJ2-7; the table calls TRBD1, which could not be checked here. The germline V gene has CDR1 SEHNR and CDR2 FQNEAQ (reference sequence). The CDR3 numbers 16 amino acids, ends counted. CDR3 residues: CASSQGHGNYGYTFGS.

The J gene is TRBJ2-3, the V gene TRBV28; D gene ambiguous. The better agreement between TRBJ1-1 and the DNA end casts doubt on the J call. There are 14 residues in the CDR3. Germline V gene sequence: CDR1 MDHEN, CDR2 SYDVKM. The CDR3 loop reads CASSWIDMNTEAFF. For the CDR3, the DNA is TGTGCCAGCAGCTGGATAGACATGAACACTGAAGCTTTCTTT.

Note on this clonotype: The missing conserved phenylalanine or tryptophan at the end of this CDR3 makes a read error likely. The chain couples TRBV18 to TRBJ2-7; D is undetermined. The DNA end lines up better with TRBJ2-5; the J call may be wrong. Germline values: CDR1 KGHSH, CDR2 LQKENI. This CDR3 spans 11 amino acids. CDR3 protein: CASSLQETQYL. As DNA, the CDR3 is TGTGCCAGCTCGCTCCAAGAGACCCAGTACTTA.

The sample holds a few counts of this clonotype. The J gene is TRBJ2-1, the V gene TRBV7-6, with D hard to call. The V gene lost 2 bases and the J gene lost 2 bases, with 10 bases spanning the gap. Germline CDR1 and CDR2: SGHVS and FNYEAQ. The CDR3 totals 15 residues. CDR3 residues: CASSLRAVAYNEQFF. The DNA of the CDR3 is TGTGCCAGCAGCTTAAGGGCTGTCGCCTACAATGAGCAGTTCTTC. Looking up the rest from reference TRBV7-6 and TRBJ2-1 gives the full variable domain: GAGVSQSPRYKVTKRGQDVALRCDPISGHVSLYWYRQALGQGPEFLTYFNYEAQQDKSGLPNDRFSAERPEGSISTLTIQRTEQRDSAMYRCASSLRAVAYNEQFFGPGTRLTVL.

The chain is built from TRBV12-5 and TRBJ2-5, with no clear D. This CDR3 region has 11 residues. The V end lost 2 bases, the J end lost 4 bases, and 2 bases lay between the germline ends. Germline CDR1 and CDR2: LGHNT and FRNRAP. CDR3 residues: CASGLIETQYF. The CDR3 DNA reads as TGTGCTAGTGGTTTGATAGAGACCCAGTACTTC.

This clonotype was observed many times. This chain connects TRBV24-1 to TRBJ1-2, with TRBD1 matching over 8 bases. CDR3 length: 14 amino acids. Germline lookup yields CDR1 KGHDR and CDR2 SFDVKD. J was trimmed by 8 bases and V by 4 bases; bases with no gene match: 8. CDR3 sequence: CATSDVQGARGYTF. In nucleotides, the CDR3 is TGTGCCACCAGTGACGTCCAGGGGGCGAGAGGCTACACCTTC.

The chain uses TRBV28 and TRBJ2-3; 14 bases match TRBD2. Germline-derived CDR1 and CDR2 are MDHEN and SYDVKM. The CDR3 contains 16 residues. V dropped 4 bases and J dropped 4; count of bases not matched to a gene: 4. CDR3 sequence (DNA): TGTGCCAGCAGTTCGACTAGCGGGAGGGAGGCAGATACGCAGTATTTT. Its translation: CASSSTSGREADTQYF.

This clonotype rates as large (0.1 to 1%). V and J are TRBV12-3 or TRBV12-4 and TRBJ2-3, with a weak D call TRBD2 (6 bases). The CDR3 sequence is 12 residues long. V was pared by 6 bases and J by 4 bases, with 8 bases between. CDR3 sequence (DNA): TGTGCCAGCAGCCGACTAGCAGATACGCAGTATTTT. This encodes CASSRLADTQYF.

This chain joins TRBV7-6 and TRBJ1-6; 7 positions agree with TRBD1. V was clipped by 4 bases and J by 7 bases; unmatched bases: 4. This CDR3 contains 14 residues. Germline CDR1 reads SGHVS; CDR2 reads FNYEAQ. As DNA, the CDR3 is TGTGCCAGCAGCTCGGGACAGACAAATTCACCCCTCCACTTT. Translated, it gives CASSSGQTNSPLHF. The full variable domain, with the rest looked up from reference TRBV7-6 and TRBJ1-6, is GAGVSQSPRYKVTKRGQDVALRCDPISGHVSLYWYRQALGQGPEFLTYFNYEAQQDKSGLPNDRFSAERPEGSISTLTIQRTEQRDSAMYRCASSSGQTNSPLHFGNGTRLTVT.

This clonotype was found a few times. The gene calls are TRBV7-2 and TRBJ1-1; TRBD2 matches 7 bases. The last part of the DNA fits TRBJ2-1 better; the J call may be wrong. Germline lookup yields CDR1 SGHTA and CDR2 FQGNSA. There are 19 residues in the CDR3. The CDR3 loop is CASSYLVGGQRSSYNEQFF. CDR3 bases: TGTGCCAGCAGCTACCTAGTGGGAGGGCAACGCAGCTCCTACAATGAGCAGTTCTTC.

In nucleotides, the CDR3 is TGTGCCAGCAGTTACTGGGACTCCAGCACTGAAGCTTTCTTT. Its protein is CASSYWDSSTEAFF. This chain uses TRBV6-6 with TRBJ1-1; D is perhaps TRBD1 (5 bases). The length of the CDR3 is 14 residues. Trimming took off 1 base at V and 4 bases at J, with 10 bases between the two ends. CDR1 and CDR2 from the germline V gene are MNHNY and SVGAGI (reference sequence).

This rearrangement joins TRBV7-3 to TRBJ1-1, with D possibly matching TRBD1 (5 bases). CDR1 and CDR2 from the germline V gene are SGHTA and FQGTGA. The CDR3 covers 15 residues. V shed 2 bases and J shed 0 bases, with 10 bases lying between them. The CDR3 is CASSLGGFLNTEAFF. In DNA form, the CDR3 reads TGTGCCAGCAGCTTAGGGGGGTTCTTGAACACTGAAGCTTTCTTT.